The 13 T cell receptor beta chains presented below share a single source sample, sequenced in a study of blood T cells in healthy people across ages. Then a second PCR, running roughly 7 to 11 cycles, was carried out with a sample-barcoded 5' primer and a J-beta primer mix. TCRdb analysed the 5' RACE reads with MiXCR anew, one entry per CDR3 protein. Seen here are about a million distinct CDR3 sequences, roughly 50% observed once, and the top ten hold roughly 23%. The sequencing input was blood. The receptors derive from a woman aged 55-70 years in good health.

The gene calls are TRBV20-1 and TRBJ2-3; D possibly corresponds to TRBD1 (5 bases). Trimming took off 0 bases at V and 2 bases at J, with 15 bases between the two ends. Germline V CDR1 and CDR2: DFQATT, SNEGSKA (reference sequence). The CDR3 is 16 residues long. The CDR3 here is CSARDPGRGPTDTQYF. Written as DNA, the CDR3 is TGCAGTGCTAGAGATCCCGGAAGGGGCCCCACAGATACGCAGTATTTT.

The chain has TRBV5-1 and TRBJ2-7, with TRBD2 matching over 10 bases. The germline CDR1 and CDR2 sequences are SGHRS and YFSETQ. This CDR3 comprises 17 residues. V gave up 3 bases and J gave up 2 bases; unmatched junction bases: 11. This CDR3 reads CASSSRTSGLPTYEQYF. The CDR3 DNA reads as TGCGCCAGCAGCTCCAGGACTAGCGGACTACCTACCTACGAGCAGTACTTC.

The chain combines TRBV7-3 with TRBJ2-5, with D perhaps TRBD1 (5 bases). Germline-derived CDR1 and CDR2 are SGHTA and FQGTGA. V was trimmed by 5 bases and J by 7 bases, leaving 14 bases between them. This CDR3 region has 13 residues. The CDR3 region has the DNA TGTGCCAGCAGCCCGGACACCCTAGGGACCCAGTACTTC. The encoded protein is CASSPDTLGTQYF.

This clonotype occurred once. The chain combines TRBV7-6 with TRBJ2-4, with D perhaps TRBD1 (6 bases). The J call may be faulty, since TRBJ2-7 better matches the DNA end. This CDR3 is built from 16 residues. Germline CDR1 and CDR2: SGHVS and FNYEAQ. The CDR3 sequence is CASRQNSGSGAYEQYF. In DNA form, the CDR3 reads TGTGCCAGCAGACAAAACTCAGGGTCAGGGGCCTACGAGCAGTACTTC.

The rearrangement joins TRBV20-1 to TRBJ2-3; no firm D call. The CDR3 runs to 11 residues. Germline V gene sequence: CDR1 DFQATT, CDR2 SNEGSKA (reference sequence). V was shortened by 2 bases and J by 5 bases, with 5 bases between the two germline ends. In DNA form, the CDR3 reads TGCAGTGCTAGAAAGGTAGATACGCAGTATTTT. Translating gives CSARKVDTQYF.

CDR3 amino acids: CSARRVLRQEKNIQYF. The CDR3 DNA reads as TGCAGTGCTAGAAGGGTTCTACGACAGGAAAAAAACATTCAGTACTTC. The chain uses TRBV20-1 and TRBJ2-4, with D possibly being TRBD1 (6 bases). The germline V gene encodes CDR1 DFQATT and CDR2 SNEGSKA (reference sequence). V lost 2 bases and J 4 bases, leaving 18 bases between the germline ends. The CDR3 runs to 16 residues.

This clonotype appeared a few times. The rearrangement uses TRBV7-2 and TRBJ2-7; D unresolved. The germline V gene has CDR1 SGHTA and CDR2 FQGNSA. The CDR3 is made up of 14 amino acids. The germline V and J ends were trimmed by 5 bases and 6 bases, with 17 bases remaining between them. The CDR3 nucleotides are TGTGCCAGCAGCCCACAGCCCAGCCAGAGCGAGCAGTACTTC. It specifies CASSPQPSQSEQYF.

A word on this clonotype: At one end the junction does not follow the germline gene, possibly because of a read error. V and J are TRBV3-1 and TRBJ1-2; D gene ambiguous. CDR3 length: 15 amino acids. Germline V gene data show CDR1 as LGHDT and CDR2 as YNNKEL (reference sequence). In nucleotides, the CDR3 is TGTGCCGGCAGCTTCGAGGAGGGCCCTCGCTATGGCTACACCTTC. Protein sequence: CAGSFEEGPRYGYTF.

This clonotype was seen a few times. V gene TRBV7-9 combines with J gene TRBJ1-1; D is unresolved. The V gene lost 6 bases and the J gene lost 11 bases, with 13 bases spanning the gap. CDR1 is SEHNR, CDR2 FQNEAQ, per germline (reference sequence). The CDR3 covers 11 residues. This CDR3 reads CASSSGPRAFF. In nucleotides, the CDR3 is TGTGCCAGCAGTTCCGGCCCCAGGGCTTTCTTT.

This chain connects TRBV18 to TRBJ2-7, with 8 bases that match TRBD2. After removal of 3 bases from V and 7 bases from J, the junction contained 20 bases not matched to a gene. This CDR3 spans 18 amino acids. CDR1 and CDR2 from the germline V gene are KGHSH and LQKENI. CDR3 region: CASSPEPLSGSSYNEQYF. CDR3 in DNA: TGTGCCAGCTCACCTGAGCCCCTGAGCGGGAGCTCCTACAATGAGCAGTACTTC.

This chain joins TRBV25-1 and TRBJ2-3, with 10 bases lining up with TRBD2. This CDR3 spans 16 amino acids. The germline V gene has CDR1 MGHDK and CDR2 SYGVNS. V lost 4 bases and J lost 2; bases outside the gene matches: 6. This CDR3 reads CASSADLAGATDTQYF. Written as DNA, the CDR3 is TGTGCCAGCAGTGCCGACCTAGCGGGAGCCACAGATACGCAGTATTTT.

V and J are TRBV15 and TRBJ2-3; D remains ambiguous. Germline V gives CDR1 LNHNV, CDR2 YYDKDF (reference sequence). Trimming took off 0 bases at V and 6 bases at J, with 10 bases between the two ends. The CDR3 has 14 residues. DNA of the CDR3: TGTGCCACCAGCAGAGATAAGGTAGAGGATACGCAGTATTTT. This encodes CATSRDKVEDTQYF.

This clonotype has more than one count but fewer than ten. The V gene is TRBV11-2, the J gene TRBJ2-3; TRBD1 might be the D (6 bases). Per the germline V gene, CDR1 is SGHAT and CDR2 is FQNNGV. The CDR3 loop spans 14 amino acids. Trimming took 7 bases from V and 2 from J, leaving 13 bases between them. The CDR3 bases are TGTGCCAGCAACAGGGATGGGTACACAGATACGCAGTATTTT. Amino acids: CASNRDGYTDTQYF.